The rows below give T cell receptor beta chains drawn from one sample of a study of blood T cells in healthy people across ages. TCRdb itself ran the 5' RACE reads through MiXCR, one entry per CDR3 protein. The sample contains roughly 730,000 distinct CDR3 sequences, roughly three fifths of which appear only once. Input material: blood. The receptors originated from a man aged 35-49 years in good health. Each CDR3 is given with its conserved first and last residue. D genes are given only for firm matches. For some rows the clone size is stated as once, few or many, or as a class when expanded; others skip it.

-,TRBV25-1,-,TRBJ2-5,CASSEPGRETQYF,TGTGCCAGCAGTGAGCCAGGGAGAGAGACCCAGTACTTC
-,TRBV29-1,few,TRBJ2-1,CSVESWNEQFF,TGCAGCGTTGAAAGCTGGAACGAGCAGTTCTTC
-,TRBV28,-,TRBJ1-5,CASRMGVYQPQHF,TGTGCCAGCAGGATGGGAGTTTATCAGCCCCAGCATTTT
TRBD1,TRBV7-9,-,TRBJ2-1,CASSASGGNTYNEQFF,TGTGCCAGCAGCGCATCAGGGGGCAACACCTACAATGAGCAGTTCTTC
TRBD2,TRBV5-1,few,TRBJ2-3,CASSLRSGGTDTQYF,TGCGCCAGCAGCCTAAGAAGCGGGGGCACAGATACGCAGTATTTT
-,TRBV7-9,-,TRBJ2-6,CASSRTGDPGANVLTF,TGTGCCAGCAGCCGTACGGGGGACCCCGGGGCCAACGTCCTGACTTTC
-,TRBV2,-,TRBJ1-2,CASSEDKGDYGYTF,TGTGCCAGCAGTGAAGATAAGGGGGACTATGGCTACACCTTC
-,TRBV29-1,few,TRBJ2-1,CSVEERGDRYDEQFF,TGCAGCGTTGAAGAAAGGGGGGACCGGTATGATGAGCAGTTCTTC
TRBD2,TRBV12-3/TRBV12-4,-,TRBJ2-1,CASSSIILAGIGNEQFF,TGTGCCAGCAGTTCAATAATACTAGCGGGTATCGGCAATGAGCAGTTCTTC
TRBD2,TRBV7-2,few,TRBJ2-5,CASSFLSGETQYF,TGTGCCAGCAGCTTCCTTAGCGGGGAGACCCAGTACTTC
-,TRBV6-1,-,TRBJ2-1,CASSEKFEQFF,TGTGCCAGCAGTGAAAAGTTCGAGCAGTTCTTC
TRBD1,TRBV20-1,-,TRBJ2-3,CSAPPEDRGGGTQYF,TGCAGTGCTCCTCCGGAGGACAGGGGCGGAGGTACGCAGTATTTT
-,TRBV28,-,TRBJ2-1,CASMTPDPLNEQFF,TGTGCCAGCATGACCCCGGACCCCCTCAATGAGCAGTTCTTC
-,TRBV5-1,-,TRBJ2-1,CASSSDRSSYNVQFF,TGCGCCAGCAGCTCCGACAGGAGCTCCTACAATGTGCAGTTCTTC
TRBD1,TRBV28,few,TRBJ1-4,CASSLPTGHWNEKLFF,TGTGCCAGCAGTTTACCGACAGGGCATTGGAATGAAAAACTGTTTTTT
TRBD2,TRBV3-1,few,TRBJ2-7,CASSLTSGGSYEQYF,TGTGCCAGCAGCCTAACTAGCGGGGGCTCCTACGAGCAGTACTTC
TRBD1,TRBV4-1,-,TRBJ2-4,CASSQDNQGANIQYF,TGCGCCAGCAGCCAAGATAATCAGGGGGCGAACATTCAGTACTTC
-,TRBV7-8,-,TRBJ2-5,CASSYSEAWTEETQYF,TGTGCCAGCAGCTATTCCGAGGCTTGGACTGAAGAGACCCAGTACTTC
-,TRBV29-1,-,TRBJ2-2,CSVVPTVYTGELFF,TGCAGCGTTGTCCCTACTGTGTACACCGGGGAGCTGTTTTTT
-,TRBV2,-,TRBJ1-5,CASSGQVESQPQHF,TGTGCCAGCAGTGGACAGGTAGAAAGTCAGCCCCAGCATTTT
-,TRBV25-1,-,TRBJ1-1,CASSFPGENTEAFF,TGTGCCAGCAGTTTCCCCGGGGAGAACACTGAAGCTTTCTTT
-,TRBV7-9,once,TRBJ2-4,CASSLGDLATNIQYF,TGTGCCAGCAGCTTAGGGGATTTGGCCACAAACATTCAGTACTTC
-,TRBV20-1,few,TRBJ1-2,CSARDTAGSNYGYTF,TGCAGTGCTAGAGATACGGCAGGGTCTAACTATGGCTACACCTTC
-,TRBV10-3,-,TRBJ2-7,CAITERAGNEQYF,TGTGCCATCACAGAGAGGGCCGGTAACGAGCAGTACTTC
TRBD1,TRBV12-3/TRBV12-4,-,TRBJ2-7,CASSLGTGLETLYF,TGTGCCAGCAGTTTAGGGACAGGGCTGGAGACCCTGTACTTC
-,TRBV29-1,-,TRBJ2-1,CSVEGGSYNEQFF,TGCAGCGTTGAAGGGGGATCCTACAATGAGCAGTTCTTC
-,TRBV5-1,-,TRBJ2-5,CASSLQGRQETQYF,TGCGCCAGCAGCTTGCAGGGTCGCCAAGAGACCCAGTACTTC
TRBD2,TRBV20-1,once,TRBJ2-5,CSARDPSGVETQYF,TGCAGTGCTAGAGATCCTAGCGGGGTAGAGACCCAGTACTTC